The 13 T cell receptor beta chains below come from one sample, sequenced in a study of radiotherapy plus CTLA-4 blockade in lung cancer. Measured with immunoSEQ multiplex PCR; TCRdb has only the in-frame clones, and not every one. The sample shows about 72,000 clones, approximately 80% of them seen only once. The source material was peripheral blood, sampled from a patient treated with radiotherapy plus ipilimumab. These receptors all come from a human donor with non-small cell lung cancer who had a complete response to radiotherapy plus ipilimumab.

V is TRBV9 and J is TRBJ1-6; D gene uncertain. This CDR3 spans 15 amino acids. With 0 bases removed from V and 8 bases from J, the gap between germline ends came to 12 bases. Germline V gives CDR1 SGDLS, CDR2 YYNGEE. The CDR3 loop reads CASSVGTDRDSPLHF. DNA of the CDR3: TGTGCCAGCAGCGTAGGGACGGATAGAGATTCACCCCTCCACTTT.

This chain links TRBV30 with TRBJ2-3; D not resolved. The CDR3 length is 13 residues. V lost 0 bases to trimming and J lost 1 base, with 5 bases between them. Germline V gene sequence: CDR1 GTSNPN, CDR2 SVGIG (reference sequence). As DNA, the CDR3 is TGTGCCTGGAGTGTACAAGGCACAGATACGCAGTATTTT. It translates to CAWSVQGTDTQYF.

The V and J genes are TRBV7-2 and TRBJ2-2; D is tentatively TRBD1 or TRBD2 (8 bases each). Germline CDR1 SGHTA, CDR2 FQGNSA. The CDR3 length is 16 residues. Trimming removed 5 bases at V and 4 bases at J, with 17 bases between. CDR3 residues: CASSPQGAGGTGELFF. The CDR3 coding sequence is TGTGCCAGCAGCCCCCAGGGGGCGGGGGGCACCGGGGAGCTGTTTTTT.

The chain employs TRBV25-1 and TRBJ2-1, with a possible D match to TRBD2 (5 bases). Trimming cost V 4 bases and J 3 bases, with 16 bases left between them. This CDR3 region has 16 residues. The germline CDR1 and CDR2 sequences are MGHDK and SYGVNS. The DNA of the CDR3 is TGTGCCAGCAGTGCCCCCGGTAGGACTCGCTACAATGAGCAGTTCTTC. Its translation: CASSAPGRTRYNEQFF. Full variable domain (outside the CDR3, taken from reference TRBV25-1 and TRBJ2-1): EADIYQTPRYLVIGTGKKITLECSQTMGHDKMYWYQQDPGMELHLIHYSYGVNSTEKGDLSSESTVSRIRTEHFPLTLESARPSHTSQYLCASSAPGRTRYNEQFFGPGTRLTVL.

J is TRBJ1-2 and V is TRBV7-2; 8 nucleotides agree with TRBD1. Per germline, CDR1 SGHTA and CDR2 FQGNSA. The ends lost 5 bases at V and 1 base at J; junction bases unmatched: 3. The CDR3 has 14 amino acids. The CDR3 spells CASSPDRDNYGYTF. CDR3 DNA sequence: TGTGCCAGCAGCCCGGACAGGGATAACTATGGCTACACCTTC.

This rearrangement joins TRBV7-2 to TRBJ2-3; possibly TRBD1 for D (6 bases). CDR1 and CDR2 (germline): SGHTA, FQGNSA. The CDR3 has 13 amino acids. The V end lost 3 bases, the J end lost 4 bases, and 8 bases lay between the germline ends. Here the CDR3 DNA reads TGTGCCAGCAGCTTCGGACAGTCAGATACGCAGTATTTT. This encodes CASSFGQSDTQYF.

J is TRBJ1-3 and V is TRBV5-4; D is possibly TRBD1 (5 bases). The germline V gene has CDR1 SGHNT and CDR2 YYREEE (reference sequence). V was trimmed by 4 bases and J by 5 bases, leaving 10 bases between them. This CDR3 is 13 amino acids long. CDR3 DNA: TGTGCCAGCAGCAGGGACGGACGAAACACCATATATTTT. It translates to CASSRDGRNTIYF.

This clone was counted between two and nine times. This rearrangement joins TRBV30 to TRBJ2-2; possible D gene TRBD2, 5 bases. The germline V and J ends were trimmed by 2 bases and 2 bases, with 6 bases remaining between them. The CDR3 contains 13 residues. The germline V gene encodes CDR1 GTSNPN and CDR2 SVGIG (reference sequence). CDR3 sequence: CAWSRGNTGELFF. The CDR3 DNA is TGTGCCTGGAGTCGGGGAAACACCGGGGAGCTGTTTTTT. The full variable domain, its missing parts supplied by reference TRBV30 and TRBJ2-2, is SQTIHQWPATLVQPVGSPLSLECTVEGTSNPNLYWYRQAAGRGLQLLFYSVGIGQISSEVPQNLSASRPQDRQFILSSKKLLLSDSGFYLCAWSRGNTGELFFGEGSRLTVL.

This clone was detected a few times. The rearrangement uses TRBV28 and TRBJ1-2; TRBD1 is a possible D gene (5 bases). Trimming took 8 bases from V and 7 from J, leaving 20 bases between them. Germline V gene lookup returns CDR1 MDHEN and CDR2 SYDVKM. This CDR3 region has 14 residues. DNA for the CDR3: TGTGCCAGCCTTAGACCCTCCGGGGCAGGTGGCTACACCTTC. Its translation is CASLRPSGAGGYTF.

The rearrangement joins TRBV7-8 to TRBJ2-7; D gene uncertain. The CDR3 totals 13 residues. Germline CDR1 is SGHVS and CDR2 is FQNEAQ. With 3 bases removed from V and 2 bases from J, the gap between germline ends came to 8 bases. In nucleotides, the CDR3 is TGTGCCAGCAGCTTGGGCAGCACCTACGAGCAGTACGTC. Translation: CASSLGSTYEQYV.

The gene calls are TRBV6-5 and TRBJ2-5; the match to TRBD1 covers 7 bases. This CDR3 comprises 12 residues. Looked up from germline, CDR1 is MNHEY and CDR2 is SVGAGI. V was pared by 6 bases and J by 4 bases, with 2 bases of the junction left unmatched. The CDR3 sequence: CASSYRGETQYF. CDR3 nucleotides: TGTGCCAGCAGCTACAGGGGAGAGACCCAGTACTTC.

The CDR3 loop is CAIRTRTGNTIYF. The CDR3 bases are TGTGCCATCCGGACAAGAACTGGAAACACCATATATTTT. This chain joins TRBV10-3 and TRBJ1-3; a weak D match, TRBD1 (5 bases). Germline loops: CDR1 ENHRY, CDR2 SYGVKD. The V gene lost 8 bases and the J gene lost 2 bases, with 10 bases spanning the gap. The CDR3 spans 13 residues.

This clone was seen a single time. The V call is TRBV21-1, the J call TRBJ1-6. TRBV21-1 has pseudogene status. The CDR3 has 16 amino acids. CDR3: CATLELGGYVNSPLHF. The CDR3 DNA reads TGTGCAACCCTCGAATTGGGGGGATATGTTAATTCACCCCTCCACTTT.